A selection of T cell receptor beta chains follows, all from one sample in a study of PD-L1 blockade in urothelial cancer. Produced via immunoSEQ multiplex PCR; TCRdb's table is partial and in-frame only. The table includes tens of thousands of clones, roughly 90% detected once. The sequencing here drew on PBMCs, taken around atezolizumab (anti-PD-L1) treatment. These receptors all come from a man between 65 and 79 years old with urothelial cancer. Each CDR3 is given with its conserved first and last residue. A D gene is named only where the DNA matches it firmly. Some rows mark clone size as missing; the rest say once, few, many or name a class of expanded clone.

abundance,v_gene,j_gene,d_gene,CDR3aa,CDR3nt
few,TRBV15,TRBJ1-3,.,CATSRAAGNTIYF,TGTGCCACCAGCAGGGCTGCTGGAAACACCATATATTTT
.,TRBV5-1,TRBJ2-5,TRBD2,CASSLESGRARETQYF,TGCGCCAGCAGCTTGGAATCCGGGAGGGCCCGTGAGACCCAGTACTTC
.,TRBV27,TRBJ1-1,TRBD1,CASSLTLTGGRAEAFF,TGTGCCAGCAGCCTTACCCTGACAGGGGGCAGAGCTGAAGCTTTCTTT
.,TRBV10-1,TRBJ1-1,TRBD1,CASSRDRVSEAFF,TGCGCCAGCAGCCGGGACAGGGTATCTGAAGCTTTCTTT
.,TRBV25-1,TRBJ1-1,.,CASRGRGAITEAFF,TGTGCCAGCCGGGGTAGAGGCGCGATTACTGAAGCTTTCTTT
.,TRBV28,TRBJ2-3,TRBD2,CASSNPGGGSTDTQYF,TGTGCCAGCAGCAACCCGGGCGGGGGAAGCACAGATACGCAGTATTTT
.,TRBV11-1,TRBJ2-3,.,CASSRGLDTQYF,TGTGCCAGCAGCCGAGGTTTGGATACGCAGTATTTT
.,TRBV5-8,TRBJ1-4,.,CASSLGRGGKLFF,TGTGCCAGCAGCTTGGGACGTGGAGGGAAACTGTTTTTT
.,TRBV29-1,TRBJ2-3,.,CSVVVGVDRTDTQYF,TGCAGCGTTGTAGTGGGAGTAGATCGCACAGATACGCAGTATTTT
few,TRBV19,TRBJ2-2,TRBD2,CASSPLAGHTGKLFF,TGTGCCAGTAGTCCTCTAGCGGGACACACCGGGAAGCTGTTTTTT
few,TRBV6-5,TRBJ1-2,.,CASSYATGANYGYTF,TGTGCCAGCAGTTACGCGACAGGAGCTAACTATGGCTACACCTTC
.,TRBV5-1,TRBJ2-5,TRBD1,CASSLTGEETQYF,TGCGCCAGCAGTTTAACAGGGGAAGAGACCCAGTACTTC
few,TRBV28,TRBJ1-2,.,CASSLNNGANYGYTF,TGTGCCAGCAGTTTGAACAACGGAGCTAACTATGGCTACACCTTC
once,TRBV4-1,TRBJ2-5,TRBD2,CASSQDQVAGETQYF,TGCGCCAGCAGCCAAGATCAGGTAGCGGGCGAGACCCAGTACTTC
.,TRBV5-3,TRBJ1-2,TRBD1,CARSPGQLPNYGYTF,TGTGCCAGAAGCCCGGGACAGCTCCCTAACTATGGCTACACCTTC
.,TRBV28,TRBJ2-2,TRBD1,CASSRDRGRWASALDSDTGELFF,TGTGCCAGCAGCCGGGACAGGGGGCGGTGGGCTAGCGCTTTGGATAGTGACACCGGGGAGCTGTTTTTT
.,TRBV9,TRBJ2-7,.,CASSTRESGPGVEQYF,TGTGCCAGCAGCACGAGGGAGAGCGGGCCGGGGGTCGAGCAGTACTTC
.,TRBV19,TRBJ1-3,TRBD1,CASSMAGGSSGNTIYF,TGTGCCAGTAGTATGGCAGGGGGGTCCTCTGGAAACACCATATATTTT
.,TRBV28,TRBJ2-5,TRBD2,CASSLRTSGRAETQYF,TGTGCCAGCAGTTTGAGGACTAGCGGGAGGGCGGAGACCCAGTACTTC
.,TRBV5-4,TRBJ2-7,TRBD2,CASSFPSSGTYEQYF,TGTGCCAGCAGCTTTCCGTCTAGCGGCACCTACGAGCAGTACTTC
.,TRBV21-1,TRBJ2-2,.,CASSKGDRGPGELFF,TGTGCCAGCAGCAAAGGGGACAGGGGGCCCGGGGAGCTGTTTTTT
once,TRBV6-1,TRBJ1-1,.,CASSERGRGEAFF,TGTGCCAGCAGTGAAAGGGGGAGAGGTGAAGCTTTCTTT
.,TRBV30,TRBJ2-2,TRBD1,CAWSKTGSETGELFF,TGTGCCTGGAGTAAGACAGGGTCTGAGACCGGGGAGCTGTTTTTT
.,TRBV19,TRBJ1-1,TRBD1,CASSWRQGAGTEAFF,TGTGCCAGTAGCTGGAGACAGGGGGCAGGCACTGAAGCTTTCTTT
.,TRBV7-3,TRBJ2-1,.,CASSQASANEQFF,TGTGCCAGCAGCCAAGCTAGCGCCAATGAGCAGTTCTTC
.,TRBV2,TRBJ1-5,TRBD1,CASSGGQGNQPQHF,TGTGCCAGCAGTGGGGGACAGGGGAATCAGCCCCAGCATTTT
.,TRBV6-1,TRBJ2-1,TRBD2,CASSEQAGVVNEQFF,TGTGCCAGCAGTGAGCAAGCGGGAGTAGTAAATGAGCAGTTCTTC